The 8 T cell receptor beta chains below were found in one sample sequenced in a study of T-cell reconstitution after alpha-beta-depleted transplantation in children. Researchers prepared the TCRbeta library using unique molecular identifiers, the study reports. A single record per CDR3 protein comes from TCRdb applying MiXCR to the PCR reads. This table has about 360,000 distinct CDR3 sequences, less than 15% appearing once. The sequences come from PBMCs, collected from the stem cell graft. These receptors came from a human donor who donated a stem cell graft to a child with Fanconi anemia.

The genes are TRBV20-1 and TRBJ2-5; TRBD2 might be the D (6 bases). Trimming left V 5 bases short and J 3 bases short, with 13 bases between. The CDR3 is 13 residues long. Germline V CDR1 and CDR2: DFQATT, SNEGSKA (reference sequence). CDR3 amino acids: CSAGRDSKETQYF. The DNA of the CDR3 is TGCAGTGCTGGACGGGACTCAAAAGAGACCCAGTACTTC.

For this clonotype: A read error is possible here, since a much larger clone lies one base away. The CDR3 nucleotides read TGTGCCAGCAGCCAAGGTCTTAGCGGGGGTCATGAGCAGTTCTTC. This gives the protein CASSQGLSGGHEQFF. V and J are TRBV3-1 and TRBJ2-1, with 9 bases aligning to TRBD2. The CDR3 is 15 residues long. Germline V gene lookup returns CDR1 LGHDT and CDR2 YNNKEL (reference sequence). V lost 1 base and J lost 8; bases outside the gene matches: 6.

This clonotype was seen at least ten times. The chain couples TRBV6-6 to TRBJ1-1; no firm D call. Looked up from germline, CDR1 is MNHNY and CDR2 is SVGAGI (reference sequence). This CDR3 has 13 amino acids. V lost 7 bases, J lost 1 base, and 10 bases lay in between. The DNA of the CDR3 is TGTGCCAGCATCCTCGAGCAGAACACTGAAGCTTTCTTT. Residues: CASILEQNTEAFF.

At least ten counts were recorded for this clonotype. The rearrangement joins TRBV6-2 or TRBV6-3 to TRBJ2-7; the D gene is possibly TRBD2 (6 bases). The length of the CDR3 is 14 residues. Germline CDR1 and CDR2: MNHEY and SVGEGT. Between the trimmed V and J ends, which lost 5 bases and 0 bases, there was a span of 11 bases. CDR3 nucleotide sequence: TGTGCCAGCAGTACCGGGGGTAGCTCCTACGAGCAGTACTTC. Translation: CASSTGGSSYEQYF.

This clonotype has only a few counts. The rearrangement links TRBV3-1 to TRBJ2-2; 7 bases align to TRBD1. The CDR3 covers 17 residues. The ends lost 0 bases at V and 0 bases at J; junction bases unmatched: 4. Germline lookup yields CDR1 LGHDT and CDR2 YNNKEL (reference sequence). This chain's CDR3 is CASSQDLGTANTGELFF. CDR3 bases: TGTGCCAGCAGCCAAGATCTGGGGACAGCGAACACCGGGGAGCTGTTTTTT.

This clonotype was picked up a small number of times. The gene calls are TRBV6-2 or TRBV6-3 and TRBJ1-5; D is unclear. This CDR3 is 14 amino acids long. Germline CDR1 is MNHEY and CDR2 is SVGEGT. The V end lost 0 bases, the J end lost 6 bases, and 9 bases lay between the germline ends. The CDR3 is CASSYSGSGQPQHF. CDR3 nucleotide sequence: TGTGCCAGCAGTTACTCGGGGAGCGGTCAGCCCCAGCATTTT.

The chain couples TRBV11-1 to TRBJ1-1, with D unresolved. V was pared by 1 base and J by 3 bases, with 12 bases between. The germline V gene encodes CDR1 SGHAT and CDR2 FQDESV (reference sequence). The CDR3 extends over 15 amino acids. CDR3 sequence (DNA): TGTGCCAGCAGCTTAGACCCGGGATTCGACACTGAAGCTTTCTTT. This gives the protein CASSLDPGFDTEAFF.

This clonotype was counted at least ten times. The V call is TRBV28, the J call TRBJ1-5; possible D gene TRBD1, 5 bases. V was clipped by 4 bases and J by 9 bases, with 16 bases between them. This CDR3 contains 14 residues. Germline CDR1 is MDHEN and CDR2 is SYDVKM. CDR3 nucleotide sequence: TGTGCCAGCAGTTCTCCGGGGGGACCTTGGCCCCAGCATTTT. Translating it yields CASSSPGGPWPQHF.